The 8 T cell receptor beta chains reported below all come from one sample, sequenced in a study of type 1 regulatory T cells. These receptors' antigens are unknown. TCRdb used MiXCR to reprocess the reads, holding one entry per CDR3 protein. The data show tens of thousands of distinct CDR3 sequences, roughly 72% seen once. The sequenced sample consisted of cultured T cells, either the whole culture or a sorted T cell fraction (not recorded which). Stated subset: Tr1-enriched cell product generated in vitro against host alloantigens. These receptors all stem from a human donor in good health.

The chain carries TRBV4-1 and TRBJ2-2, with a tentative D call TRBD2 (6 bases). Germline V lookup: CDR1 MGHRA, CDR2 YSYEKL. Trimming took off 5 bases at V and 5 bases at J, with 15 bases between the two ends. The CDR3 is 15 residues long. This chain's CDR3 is CASSFGPAGTGELFF. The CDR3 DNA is TGCGCCAGCAGCTTTGGACCGGCGGGGACCGGGGAGCTGTTTTTT.

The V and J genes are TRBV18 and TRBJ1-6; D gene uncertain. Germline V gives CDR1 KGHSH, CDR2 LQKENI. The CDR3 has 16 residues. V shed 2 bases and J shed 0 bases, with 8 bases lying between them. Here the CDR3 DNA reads TGTGCCAGCTCACCATCAGAAAACTCCTATAATTCACCCCTCCACTTT. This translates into CASSPSENSYNSPLHF.

CDR3 region: CASSLGTGRSPLHF. The CDR3 DNA reads TGCGCCAGCAGCTTGGGGACAGGGCGTTCACCCCTCCACTTT. V gene TRBV5-1 combines with J gene TRBJ1-6, with 8 positions matching TRBD1. The trim removed 0 bases at V and 9 bases at J, leaving 2 bases unmatched. This CDR3 is built from 14 residues. The germline CDR1 and CDR2 sequences are SGHRS and YFSETQ.

CDR3 DNA: TGTGCCAGCAGTTACTCACGGACAGGGAACACTGAAGCTTTCTTT. This codes for CASSYSRTGNTEAFF. The chain uses TRBV6-6 and TRBJ1-1; the match to TRBD1 covers 7 bases. The CDR3 totals 15 residues. The germline V gene has CDR1 MNHNY and CDR2 SVGAGI (reference sequence). After removal of 0 bases from V and 1 base from J, the junction contained 2 bases not matched to a gene.

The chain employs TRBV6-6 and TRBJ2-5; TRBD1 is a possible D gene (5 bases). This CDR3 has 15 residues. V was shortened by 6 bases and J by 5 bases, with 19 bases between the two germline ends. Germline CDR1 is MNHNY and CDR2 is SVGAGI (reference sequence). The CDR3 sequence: CASSLPLSGLETQYF. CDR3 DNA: TGTGCCAGCAGCCTCCCCCTCTCAGGGTTGGAGACCCAGTACTTC.

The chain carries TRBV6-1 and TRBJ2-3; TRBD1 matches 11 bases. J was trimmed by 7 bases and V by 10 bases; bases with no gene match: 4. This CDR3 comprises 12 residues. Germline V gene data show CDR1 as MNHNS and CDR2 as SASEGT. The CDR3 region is CATGQGAHTQYF. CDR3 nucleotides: TGTGCCACCGGACAGGGGGCGCATACGCAGTATTTT.

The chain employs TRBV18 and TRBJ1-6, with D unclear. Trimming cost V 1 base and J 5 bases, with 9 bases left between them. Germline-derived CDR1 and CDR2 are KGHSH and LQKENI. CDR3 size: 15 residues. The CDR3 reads CASSPQRTDNSPLHF. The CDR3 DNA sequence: TGTGCCAGCTCACCACAGAGGACCGATAATTCACCCCTCCACTTT.

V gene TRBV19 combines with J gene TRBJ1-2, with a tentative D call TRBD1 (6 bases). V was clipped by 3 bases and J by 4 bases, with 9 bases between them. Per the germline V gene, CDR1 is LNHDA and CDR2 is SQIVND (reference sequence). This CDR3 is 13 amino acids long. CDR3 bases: TGTGCCAGTAGTATTAGGACAGCCTATGGCTACACCTTC. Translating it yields CASSIRTAYGYTF.